This TCR beta chain was obtained from a study of blood T cell repertoires in COVID-19. Whole-study context: The study drew acute and convalescent COVID-19 samples from the United States, Italy and Spain. The cDNA or gDNA used as material had been derived from T cells, B-cell-depleted T cells, or PBMCs.

In the study's own analysis: Amplification from reference gene primers served as the basis for estimated nucleated cell counts. Clones were read by immunoSEQ multiplex PCR, and TCRdb kept only the in-frame ones, dropping some. That table is the source of V, J and clone size, and D and trimming were worked out from the DNA. Among 270,000 or so clones listed, 85% to 90% were seen once. Germline loops: CDR1 ENHRY, CDR2 SYGVKD. The trim removed 4 bases at V and 6 bases at J, leaving 8 bases unmatched. CDR3 length: 15 residues. Sequencing was carried out using peripheral blood. The gene calls are TRBV10-3 and TRBJ2-7, with 11 bases fitting TRBD2. This sequence originates from a woman aged 25 to 45 with COVID-19, enrolled during active disease. In DNA form, the CDR3 reads TGTGCCATCAGTGGACTAGCGGGGAGAATGGGCGAGCAGTACTTC. Amino acid sequence: CAISGLAGRMGEQYF.